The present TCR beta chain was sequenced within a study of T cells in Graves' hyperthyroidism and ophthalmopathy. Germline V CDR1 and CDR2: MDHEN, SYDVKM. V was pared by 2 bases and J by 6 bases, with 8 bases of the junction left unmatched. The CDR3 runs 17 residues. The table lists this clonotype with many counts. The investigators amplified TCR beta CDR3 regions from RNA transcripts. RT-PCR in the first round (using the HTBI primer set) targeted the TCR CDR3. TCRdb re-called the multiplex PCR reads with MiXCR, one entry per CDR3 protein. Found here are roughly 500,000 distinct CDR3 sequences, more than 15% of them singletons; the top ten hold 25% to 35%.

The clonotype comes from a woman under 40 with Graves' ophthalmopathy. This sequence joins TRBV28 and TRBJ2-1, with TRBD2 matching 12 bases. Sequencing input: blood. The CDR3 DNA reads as TGTGCCAGCAGTTTACTCCTAGCGGGAGGGCCGTCCAATGAGCAGTTCTTC. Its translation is CASSLLLAGGPSNEQFF.